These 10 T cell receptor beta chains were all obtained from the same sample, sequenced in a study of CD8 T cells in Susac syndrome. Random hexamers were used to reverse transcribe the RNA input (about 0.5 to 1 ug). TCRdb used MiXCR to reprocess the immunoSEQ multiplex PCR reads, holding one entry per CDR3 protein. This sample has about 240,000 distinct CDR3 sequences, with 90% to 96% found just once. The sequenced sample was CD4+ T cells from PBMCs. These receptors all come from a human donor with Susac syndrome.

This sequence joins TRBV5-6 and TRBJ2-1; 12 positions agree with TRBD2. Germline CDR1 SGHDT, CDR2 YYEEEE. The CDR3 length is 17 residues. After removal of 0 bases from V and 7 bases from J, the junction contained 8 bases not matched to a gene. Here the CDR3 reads CASSLALTSGSRNEQFF. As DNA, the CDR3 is TGTGCCAGCAGCTTGGCCCTGACTAGCGGGAGTAGGAATGAGCAGTTCTTC. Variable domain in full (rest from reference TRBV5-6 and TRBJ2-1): DAGVTQSPTHLIKTRGQQVTLRCSPKSGHDTVSWYQQALGQGPQFIFQYYEEEERQRGNFPDRFSGHQFPNYSSELNVNALLLGDSALYLCASSLALTSGSRNEQFFGPGTRLTVL.

CDR3: CASSLGSAARRDTQYF. As DNA, the CDR3 is TGCGCCAGCAGCTTGGGATCAGCGGCCCGAAGGGATACGCAGTATTTT. V gene TRBV5-1 combines with J gene TRBJ2-3; TRBD2 is a possible D gene (5 bases). The V end lost 0 bases, the J end lost 6 bases, and 17 bases lay between the germline ends. The CDR3 loop spans 16 amino acids. Germline CDR1 reads SGHRS; CDR2 reads YFSETQ.

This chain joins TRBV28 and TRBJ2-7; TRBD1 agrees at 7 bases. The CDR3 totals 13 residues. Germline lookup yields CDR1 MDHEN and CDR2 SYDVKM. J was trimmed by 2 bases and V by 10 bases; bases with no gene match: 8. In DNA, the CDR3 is TGTGCCACCCTACAGGGGTCGCCCTACGAGCAGTACTTC. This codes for CATLQGSPYEQYF.

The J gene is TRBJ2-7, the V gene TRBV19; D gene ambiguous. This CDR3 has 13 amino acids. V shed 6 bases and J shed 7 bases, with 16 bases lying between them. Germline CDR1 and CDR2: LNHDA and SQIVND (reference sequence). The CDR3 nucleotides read TGTGCCAGTAGCTGGACGATGCTCAGGGAGCAGTACTTC. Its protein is CASSWTMLREQYF.

The CDR3 is CASSLLGLAGAEQFF. Here the CDR3 DNA reads TGTGCCAGCAGCTTACTTGGACTAGCGGGAGCTGAGCAGTTCTTC. This sequence joins TRBV9 and TRBJ2-1; 13 positions match TRBD2. The J segment lost 9 bases and the V segment lost 4 bases, leaving 7 bases of the junction unmatched. CDR1 SGDLS and CDR2 YYNGEE come from the germline V gene. This CDR3 is 15 amino acids long.

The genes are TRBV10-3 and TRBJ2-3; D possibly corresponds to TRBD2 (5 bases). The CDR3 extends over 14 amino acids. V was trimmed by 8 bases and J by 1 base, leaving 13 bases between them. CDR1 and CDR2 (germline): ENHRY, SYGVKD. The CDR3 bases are TGTGCCATCGGGAGCCCAACTGGCACAGATACGCAGTATTTT. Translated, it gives CAIGSPTGTDTQYF.

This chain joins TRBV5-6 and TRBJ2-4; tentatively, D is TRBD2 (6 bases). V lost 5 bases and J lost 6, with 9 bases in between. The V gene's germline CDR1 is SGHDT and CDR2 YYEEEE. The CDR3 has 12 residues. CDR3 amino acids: CASSPGRNIQYF. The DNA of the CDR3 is TGTGCCAGCAGTCCCGGGAGAAACATTCAGTACTTC.

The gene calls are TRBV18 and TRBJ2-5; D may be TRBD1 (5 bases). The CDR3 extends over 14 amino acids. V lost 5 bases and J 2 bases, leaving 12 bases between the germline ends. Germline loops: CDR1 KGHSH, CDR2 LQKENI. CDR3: CASSTRTFQETQYF. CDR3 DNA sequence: TGTGCCAGCTCAACCCGGACATTTCAAGAGACCCAGTACTTC.

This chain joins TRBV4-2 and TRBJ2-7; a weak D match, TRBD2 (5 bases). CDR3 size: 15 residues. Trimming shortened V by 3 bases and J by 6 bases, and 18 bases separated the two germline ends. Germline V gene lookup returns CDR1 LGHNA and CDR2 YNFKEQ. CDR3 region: CASSQRASGPGEQYF. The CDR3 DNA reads TGTGCCAGCAGCCAGAGGGCCAGCGGACCTGGCGAGCAGTACTTC.

CDR3 DNA sequence: TGTGCCAGCAGCTCCCCGGGTAGGCCTCAGCCCCAGCATTTT. As protein: CASSSPGRPQPQHF. V is TRBV21-1 and J is TRBJ1-5; the D call of TRBD1 is as the table states it, not checked on the DNA. TRBV21-1 is reported as a pseudogene. This CDR3 has 14 residues.